A selection of T cell receptor beta chains follows, all from one sample in a study of blood T cell repertoires in COVID-19. Profiled with immunoSEQ multiplex PCR; TCRdb holds only in-frame clones, not every one. The sample contains about 81,000 clones, almost 85% of which appear only once. The sample taken for sequencing was peripheral blood. These receptors originate from a human donor in a cohort sampled during active COVID-19. Each CDR3 is given with its conserved first and last residue. D genes are given only for firm matches. Some rows mark clone size as missing; the rest say once, few, many or name a class of expanded clone.

TRBV18	TRBJ2-7	TRBD2	.	TGTGCCAGCTCACCCGGGACTAGCGGGGGTTACGAGCAGTACTTC	CASSPGTSGGYEQYF
TRBV19	TRBJ1-2	.	few	TGTGCCAGTCGGACAGCAGTCTATGGCTACACCTTC	CASRTAVYGYTF
TRBV27	TRBJ2-3	.	.	TGTGCCAGCCGAGGGGGGGCTGGTGATACGCAGTATTTT	CASRGGAGDTQYF
TRBV5-4	TRBJ2-7	TRBD1	.	TGTGCCAGCAGCGCAGGCGCCACAGGGGCCTCCTACGAGCAGTACTTC	CASSAGATGASYEQYF
TRBV5-8	TRBJ2-3	TRBD2	few	TGTGCCAGCAGTGTGGGACCTGGCGGGGGGCCGGATACGCAGTATTTT	CASSVGPGGGPDTQYF
TRBV7-8	TRBJ2-3	TRBD2	.	TGTGCCAGCAGCCGAGACAGATTACCGGGACTAGCGGGGCCCCGTGCTAGCACAGATACGCAGTATTTT	CASSRDRLPGLAGPRASTDTQYF
TRBV6-5	TRBJ1-2	.	.	TGTGCCAGCAGTACCCGTGGGGGGGCAGTTGGCTACACCTTC	CASSTRGGAVGYTF
TRBV7-9	TRBJ1-5	.	.	TGTGCCAGCAGCTCAACGGGAGGGGATAGCAATCAGCCCCAGCATTTT	CASSSTGGDSNQPQHF
TRBV28	TRBJ1-5	.	.	TGTGCCAGCAGTTTATACTCCGCAGGGGCAAATCAGCCCCAGCATTTT	CASSLYSAGANQPQHF
TRBV3-1/TRBV3-2	TRBJ1-1	.	.	TGTGCCAGCAGCCAAGTGACAGTGAACACTGAAGCTTTCTTT	CASSQVTVNTEAFF
TRBV5-4	TRBJ1-1	.	.	TGTGCCAGCAGCTTGGATTCCCAGGTCGCCACTGAAGCTTTCTTT	CASSLDSQVATEAFF